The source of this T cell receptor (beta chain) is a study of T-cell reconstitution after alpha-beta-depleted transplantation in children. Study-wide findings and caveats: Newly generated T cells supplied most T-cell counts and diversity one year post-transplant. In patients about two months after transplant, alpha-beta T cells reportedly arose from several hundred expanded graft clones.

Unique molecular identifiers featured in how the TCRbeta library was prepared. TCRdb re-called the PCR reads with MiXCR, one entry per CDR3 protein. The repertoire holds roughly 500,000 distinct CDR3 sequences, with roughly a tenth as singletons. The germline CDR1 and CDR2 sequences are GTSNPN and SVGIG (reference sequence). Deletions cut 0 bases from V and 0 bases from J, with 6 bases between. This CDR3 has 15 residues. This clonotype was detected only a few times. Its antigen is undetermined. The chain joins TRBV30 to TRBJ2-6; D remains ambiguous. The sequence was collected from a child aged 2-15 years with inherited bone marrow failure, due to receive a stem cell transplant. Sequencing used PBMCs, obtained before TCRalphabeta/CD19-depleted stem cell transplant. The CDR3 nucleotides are TGTGCCTGGAGTGTTGACCACTCTGGGGCCAACGTCCTGACTTTC. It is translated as CAWSVDHSGANVLTF.